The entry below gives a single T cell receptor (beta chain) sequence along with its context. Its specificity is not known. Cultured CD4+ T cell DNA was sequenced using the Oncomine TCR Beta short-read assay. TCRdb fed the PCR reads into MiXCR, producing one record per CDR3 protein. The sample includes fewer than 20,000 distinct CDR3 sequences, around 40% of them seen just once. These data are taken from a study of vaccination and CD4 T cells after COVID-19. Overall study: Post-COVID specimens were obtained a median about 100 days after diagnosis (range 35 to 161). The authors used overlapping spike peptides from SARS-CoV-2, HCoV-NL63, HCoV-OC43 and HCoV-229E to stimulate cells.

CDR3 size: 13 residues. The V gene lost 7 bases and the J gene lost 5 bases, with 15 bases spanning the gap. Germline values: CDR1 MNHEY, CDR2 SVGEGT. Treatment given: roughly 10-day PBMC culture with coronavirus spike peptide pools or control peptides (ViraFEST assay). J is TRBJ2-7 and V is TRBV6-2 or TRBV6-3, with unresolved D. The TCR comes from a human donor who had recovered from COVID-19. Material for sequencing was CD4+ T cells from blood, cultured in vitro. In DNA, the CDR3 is TGTGCCAGCACCCAGGACCTTTATCACGAGCAGTACTTC. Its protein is CASTQDLYHEQYF.